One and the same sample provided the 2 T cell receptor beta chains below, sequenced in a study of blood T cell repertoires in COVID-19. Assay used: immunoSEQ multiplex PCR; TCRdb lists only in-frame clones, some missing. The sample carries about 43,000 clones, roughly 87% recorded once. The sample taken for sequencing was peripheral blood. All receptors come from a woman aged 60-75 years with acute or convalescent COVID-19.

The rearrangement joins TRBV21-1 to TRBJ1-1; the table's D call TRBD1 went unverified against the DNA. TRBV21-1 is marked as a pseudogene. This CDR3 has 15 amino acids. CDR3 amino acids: CASSKDGWTHTEAFF. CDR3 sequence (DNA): TGTGCCAGCAGCAAAGATGGCTGGACACACACTGAAGCTTTCTTT.

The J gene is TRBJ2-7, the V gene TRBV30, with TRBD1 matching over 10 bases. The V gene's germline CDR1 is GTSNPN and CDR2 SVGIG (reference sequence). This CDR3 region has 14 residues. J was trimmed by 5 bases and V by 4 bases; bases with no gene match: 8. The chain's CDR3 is CAWTSGQGENEQYF. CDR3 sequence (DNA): TGTGCCTGGACTTCCGGACAGGGGGAGAACGAGCAGTACTTC.